The 10 T cell receptor beta chains below were found in one sample sequenced in a study of cytomegalovirus exposure and HLA in healthy donors. Primers: 60 Vbeta forward and 13 Jbeta reverse. Generated by immunoSEQ multiplex PCR, the TCRdb table keeps only in-frame clones and is missing some. This sample has over 150,000 clones, with 80% to 85% found just once. The sequenced sample consisted of PBMCs. These receptors were taken from a boy aged 2 to 10 in good health and CMV-seronegative.

The CDR3 region is CASSYAPGSGTQYF. In nucleotides, the CDR3 is TGTGCCAGCAGTTACGCCCCGGGAAGCGGTACGCAGTATTTT. V and J are TRBV6-5 and TRBJ2-3, with D possibly matching TRBD2 (5 bases). Germline assignment: CDR1 MNHEY and CDR2 SVGAGI. The CDR3 covers 14 residues. The ends were cut back, 2 bases at V and 8 bases at J, with 14 bases in the middle.

The chain couples TRBV10-3 to TRBJ2-7, with 7 bases lining up with TRBD1. Germline V gene lookup returns CDR1 ENHRY and CDR2 SYGVKD. The CDR3 totals 13 residues. V dropped 10 bases and J dropped 3; count of bases not matched to a gene: 9. CDR3 residues: CATYSGQNYEQYF. The DNA of the CDR3 is TGTGCCACGTACTCGGGACAGAACTACGAGCAGTACTTC.

The chain couples TRBV7-3 to TRBJ2-1, with D possibly being TRBD1 (6 bases). The CDR3 is made up of 15 amino acids. Per germline, CDR1 SGHTA and CDR2 FQGTGA. Trimming stripped 1 base from V and 2 bases from J, with 9 bases between. The CDR3 protein is CASSLRGPAYNEQFF. The CDR3 nucleotides are TGTGCCAGCAGCTTAAGGGGGCCTGCCTACAATGAGCAGTTCTTC.

The chain has TRBV25-1 and TRBJ2-7; 7 nucleotides line up with TRBD1. CDR1 is MGHDK, CDR2 SYGVNS, per germline. V lost 4 bases, J lost 2 bases, and 2 bases stayed unmatched. The CDR3 length is 13 residues. The CDR3 protein is CASSVTGTYEQYF. Here the CDR3 DNA reads TGTGCCAGCAGTGTGACAGGGACCTACGAGCAGTACTTC.

The chain joins TRBV10-3 to TRBJ2-3; TRBD2 matches at 9 bases. This CDR3 region has 16 residues. The germline V gene has CDR1 ENHRY and CDR2 SYGVKD. J was trimmed by 1 base and V by 3 bases; bases with no gene match: 5. The DNA of the CDR3 is TGTGCCATCAGTGACTTAGCGGGAGCCCGCACAGATACGCAGTATTTT. Translated, it gives CAISDLAGARTDTQYF.

The rearrangement joins TRBV30 to TRBJ1-2; no clear D gene. The germline CDR1 and CDR2 sequences are GTSNPN and SVGIG (reference sequence). Deletions cut 4 bases from V and 8 bases from J, with 14 bases between. The CDR3 spans 12 residues. CDR3 DNA: TGTGCCTGGAATCGTCATGCGGAGGGCTACACCTTC. Its protein is CAWNRHAEGYTF.

J is TRBJ1-1 and V is TRBV9, with 7 positions matching TRBD1. With V trimmed by 3 bases and J by 4 bases, 3 bases remained unmatched. Germline loops: CDR1 SGDLS, CDR2 YYNGEE. The CDR3 runs 13 residues. CDR3 DNA sequence: TGTGCCAGCAGCGCTTACAGGGGCACTGAAGCTTTCTTT. It codes for CASSAYRGTEAFF.

J is TRBJ2-1 and V is TRBV19; perhaps TRBD2 as D (6 bases). Deletions cut 5 bases from V and 0 bases from J, with 14 bases between. This CDR3 is built from 16 residues. Germline CDR1 is LNHDA and CDR2 is SQIVND (reference sequence). This CDR3 reads CASSSDGLISYNEQFF. In DNA, the CDR3 is TGTGCCAGTAGTTCGGACGGACTAATCTCCTACAATGAGCAGTTCTTC.

V and J are TRBV6-1 and TRBJ1-1; 8 bases fit TRBD1. CDR1 and CDR2 (germline): MNHNS, SASEGT. Germline trimming cut 6 bases from V and 11 bases from J; bases unmatched to any gene: 11. The CDR3 totals 13 residues. The CDR3 DNA is TGTGCCAGCAGGGACCGGGACAGGAGAGGGGCTTTCTTT. Its translation is CASRDRDRRGAFF.

The chain recombines TRBV20-1 with TRBJ1-1; D gene uncertain. Germline CDR1 and CDR2: DFQATT and SNEGSKA (reference sequence). The CDR3 contains 9 residues. V was clipped by 6 bases and J by 8 bases, with 7 bases between them. The DNA of the CDR3 is TGCAGTGCCAGCGGAGAAGCTTTCTTT. It codes for CSASGEAFF.